This T cell receptor beta chain was profiled in a study of cytomegalovirus exposure and HLA in healthy donors. Notes on the study in general: In a later analysis, V- and J-gene trimming of beta chains associated with a DCLRE1C missense variant, replicated independently. Immune exposure was documented only through CMV serostatus.

This clone was observed a handful of times. Its specificity is unknown. It was with 60 Vbeta and 13 Jbeta primers that the PCR ran. Measured with immunoSEQ multiplex PCR; TCRdb has only the in-frame clones, and not every one. This table has about 190,000 clones, approximately 84% appearing once. What was sequenced was PBMCs. The TCR was taken from a woman aged 50 to 65 in good health and CMV-seropositive.

The CDR3 sequence is CASSTQVNTEAFF. Written as DNA, the CDR3 is TGTGCCAGCAGCACACAGGTGAACACTGAAGCTTTCTTT. The rearrangement links TRBV9 to TRBJ1-1; perhaps TRBD1 as D (5 bases). The V end lost 4 bases, the J end lost 0 bases, and 7 bases lay between the germline ends. Germline values: CDR1 SGDLS, CDR2 YYNGEE. There are 13 residues in the CDR3.